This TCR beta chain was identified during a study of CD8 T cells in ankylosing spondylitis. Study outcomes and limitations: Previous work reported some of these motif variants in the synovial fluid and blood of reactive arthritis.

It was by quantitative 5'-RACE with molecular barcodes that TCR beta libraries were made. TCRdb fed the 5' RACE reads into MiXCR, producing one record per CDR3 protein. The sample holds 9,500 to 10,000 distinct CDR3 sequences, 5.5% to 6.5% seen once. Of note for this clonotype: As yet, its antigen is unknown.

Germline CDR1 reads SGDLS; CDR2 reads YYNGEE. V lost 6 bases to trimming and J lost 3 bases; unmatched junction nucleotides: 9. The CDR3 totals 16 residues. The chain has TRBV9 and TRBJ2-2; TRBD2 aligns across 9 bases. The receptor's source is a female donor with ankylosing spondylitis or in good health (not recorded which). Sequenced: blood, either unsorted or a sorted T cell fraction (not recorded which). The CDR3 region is CASTHEREVDTGELFF. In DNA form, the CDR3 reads TGTGCCAGCACTCACGAGCGGGAGGTGGACACCGGGGAGCTGTTTTTT.